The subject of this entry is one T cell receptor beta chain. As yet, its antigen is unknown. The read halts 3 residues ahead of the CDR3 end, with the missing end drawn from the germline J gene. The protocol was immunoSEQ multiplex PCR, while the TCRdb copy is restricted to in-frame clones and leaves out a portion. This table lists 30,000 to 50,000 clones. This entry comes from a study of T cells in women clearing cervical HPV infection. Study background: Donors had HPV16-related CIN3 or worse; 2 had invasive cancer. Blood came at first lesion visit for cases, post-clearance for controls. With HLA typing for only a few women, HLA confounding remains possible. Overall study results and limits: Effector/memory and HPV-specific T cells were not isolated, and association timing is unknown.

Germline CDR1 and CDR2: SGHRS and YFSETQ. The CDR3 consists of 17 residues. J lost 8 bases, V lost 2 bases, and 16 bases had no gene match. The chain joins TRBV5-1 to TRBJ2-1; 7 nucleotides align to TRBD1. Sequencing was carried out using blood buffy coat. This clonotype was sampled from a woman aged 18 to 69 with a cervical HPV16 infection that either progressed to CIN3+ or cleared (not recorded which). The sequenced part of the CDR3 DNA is TGCGCCAGCAGCTTTGAACAGGGGCGCGGTATTAGAGATGAG. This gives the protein CASSFEQGRGIRDE. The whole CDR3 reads CASSFEQGRGIRDEQFF.